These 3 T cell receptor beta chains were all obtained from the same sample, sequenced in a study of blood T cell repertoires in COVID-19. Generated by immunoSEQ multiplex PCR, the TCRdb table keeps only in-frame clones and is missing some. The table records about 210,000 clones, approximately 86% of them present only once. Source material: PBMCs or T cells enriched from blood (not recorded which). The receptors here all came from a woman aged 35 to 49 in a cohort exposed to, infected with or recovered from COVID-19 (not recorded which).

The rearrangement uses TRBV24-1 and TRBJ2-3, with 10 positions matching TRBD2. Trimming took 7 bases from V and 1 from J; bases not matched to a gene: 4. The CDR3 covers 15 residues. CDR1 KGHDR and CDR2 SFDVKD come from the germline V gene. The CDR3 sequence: CATSRLAGGTDTQYF. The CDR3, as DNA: TGTGCCACCAGCCGTCTAGCGGGAGGCACAGATACGCAGTATTTT.

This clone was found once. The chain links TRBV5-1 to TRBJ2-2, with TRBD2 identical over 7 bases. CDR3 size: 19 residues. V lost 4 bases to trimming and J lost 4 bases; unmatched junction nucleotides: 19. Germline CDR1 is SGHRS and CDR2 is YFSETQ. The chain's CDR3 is CASSHLRAGAAVSTGELFF. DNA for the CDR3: TGCGCCAGCAGCCACCTAAGGGCGGGAGCTGCCGTTAGCACCGGGGAGCTGTTTTTT.

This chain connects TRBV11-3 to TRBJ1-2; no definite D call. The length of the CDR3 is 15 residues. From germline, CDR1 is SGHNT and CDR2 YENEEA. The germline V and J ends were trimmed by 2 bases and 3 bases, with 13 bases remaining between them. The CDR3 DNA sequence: TGTGCCAGCAGCTTAATCCCCCAGCGGGACTATGGCTACACCTTC. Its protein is CASSLIPQRDYGYTF.